The clone carrying this T cell receptor beta chain was seen ten or more times. Its specificity is unknown. These data come from a study of regulatory T cells in long-lasting Graves disease. Both iRepertoire HTBI primers and Arm-PCR of CDR3 regions were used to build the TCR beta libraries. Each CDR3 protein is one row after TCRdb ran MiXCR on the multiplex PCR reads. The sample comprises around 400,000 distinct CDR3 sequences, 15% to 19% of which are singletons, and 22% rests with the top ten. The study, taken as a whole, reports: Accuracy was perhaps lowered by the small sample size. Under persistent disease, TRBV28, TRBJ1-2 and TRBJ2-5 were used preferentially.

This sample's time point: newly diagnosed GD, antithyroid drugs for less than 3 months. Following extraction of RNA from PBMCs, that RNA was used to make the TCR library. CDR1 is DFQATT, CDR2 SNEGSKA, per germline (reference sequence). The V end lost 3 bases, the J end lost 0 bases, and 7 bases lay between the germline ends. There are 13 residues in the CDR3. The J gene is TRBJ2-3, the V gene TRBV20-1, with D perhaps assigned TRBD1 or TRBD2 (5 bases each). The sequenced sample was peripheral blood mononuclear cells (PBMCs), obtained at new diagnosis, from a patient treated with antithyroid drugs. The clonotype comes from a female donor with Graves disease. CDR3 loop: CSASRDSTDTQYF. In DNA, the CDR3 is TGCAGTGCTAGCCGGGACAGCACAGATACGCAGTATTTT.